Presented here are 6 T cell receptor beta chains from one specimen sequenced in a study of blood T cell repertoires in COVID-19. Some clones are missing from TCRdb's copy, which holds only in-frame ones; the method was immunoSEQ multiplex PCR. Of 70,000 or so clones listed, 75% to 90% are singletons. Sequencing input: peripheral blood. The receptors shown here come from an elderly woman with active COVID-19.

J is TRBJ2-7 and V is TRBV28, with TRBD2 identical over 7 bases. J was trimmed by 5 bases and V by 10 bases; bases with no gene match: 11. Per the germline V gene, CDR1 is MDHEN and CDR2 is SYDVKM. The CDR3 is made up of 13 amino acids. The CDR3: CAITAVGGDEQYF. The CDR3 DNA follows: TGTGCCATCACCGCGGTGGGAGGGGACGAGCAGTACTTC. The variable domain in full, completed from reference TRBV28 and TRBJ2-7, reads DVKVTQSSRYLVKRTGEKVFLECVQDMDHENMFWYRQDPGLGLRLIYFSYDVKMKEKGDIPEGYSVSREKKERFSLILESASTNQTSMYLCAITAVGGDEQYFGPGTRLTVT.

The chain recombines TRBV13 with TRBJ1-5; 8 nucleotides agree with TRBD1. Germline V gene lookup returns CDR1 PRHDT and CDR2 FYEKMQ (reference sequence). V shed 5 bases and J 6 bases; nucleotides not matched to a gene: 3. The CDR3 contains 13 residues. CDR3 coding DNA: TGTGCCAGCAGCACAGGGGGAGGTCAGCCCCAGCATTTT. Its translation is CASSTGGGQPQHF.

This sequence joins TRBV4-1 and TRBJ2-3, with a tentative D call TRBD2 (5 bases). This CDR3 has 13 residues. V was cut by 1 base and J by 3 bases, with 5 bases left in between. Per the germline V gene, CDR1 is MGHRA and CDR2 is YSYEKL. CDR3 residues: CASSQVATDTQYF. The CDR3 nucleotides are TGCGCCAGCAGCCAAGTAGCGACAGATACGCAGTATTTT.

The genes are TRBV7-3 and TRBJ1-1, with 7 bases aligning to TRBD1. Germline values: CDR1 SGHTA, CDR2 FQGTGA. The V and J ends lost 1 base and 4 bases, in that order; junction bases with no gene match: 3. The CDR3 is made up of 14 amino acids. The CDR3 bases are TGTGCCAGCAGCTTAAGGCCAGGGGGCACTGAAGCTTTCTTT. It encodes CASSLRPGGTEAFF.

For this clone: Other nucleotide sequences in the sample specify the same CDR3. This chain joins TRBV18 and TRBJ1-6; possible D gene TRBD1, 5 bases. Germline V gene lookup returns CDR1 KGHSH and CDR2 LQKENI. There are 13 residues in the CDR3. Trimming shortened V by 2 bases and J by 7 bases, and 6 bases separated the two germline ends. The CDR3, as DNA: TGTGCCAGCTCACCAGACAGAAATTCACCCCTCCACTTT. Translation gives CASSPDRNSPLHF.

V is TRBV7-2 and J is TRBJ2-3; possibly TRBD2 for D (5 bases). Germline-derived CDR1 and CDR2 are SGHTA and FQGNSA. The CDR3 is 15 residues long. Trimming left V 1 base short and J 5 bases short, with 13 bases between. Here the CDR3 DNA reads TGTGCCAGCAGCTTAGAGGGAGTACGCGGAGATACGCAGTATTTT. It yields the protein CASSLEGVRGDTQYF. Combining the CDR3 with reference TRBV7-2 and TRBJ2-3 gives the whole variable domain GAGVSQSPSNKVTEKGKDVELRCDPISGHTALYWYRQSLGQGLEFLIYFQGNSAPDKSGLPSDRFSAERTGGSVSTLTIQRTQQEDSAVYLCASSLEGVRGDTQYFGPGTRLTVL.